These 29 T cell receptor beta chains share one sample of origin, sequenced in a study of post-analysis software for immune sequencing data. TCR beta cDNA libraries had unique molecular identifiers. TCRdb fed the PCR reads into MiXCR, producing one record per CDR3 protein. This sample has under 900,000 distinct CDR3 sequences, with roughly 58% found just once. Study-level results: Five TRBV segments, including TRBV5-6, TRBV5-1 and TRBV20-1, were more frequent in patients than controls.

What these receptors recognize is not known. The specimen sequenced was blood. The source is a girl between 10 and 17 years old with multiple sclerosis.

This clonotype was detected a few times. The CDR3 sequence is CASSTRLAGANVLTF. As DNA, the CDR3 is TGTGCCAGCAGCACCCGGTTGGCCGGGGCCAACGTCCTGACTTTC. This sequence joins TRBV7-3 and TRBJ2-6, with no clear D. The germline V gene encodes CDR1 SGHTA and CDR2 FQGTGA. Trimming stripped 5 bases from V and 4 bases from J, with 12 bases between. The CDR3 is 15 residues long.

This clonotype was observed once. The chain uses TRBV12-3 or TRBV12-4 and TRBJ2-3; maybe TRBD1 (5 bases). V was cut by 1 base and J by 1 base, with 9 bases left in between. The CDR3 spans 15 residues. The CDR3 reads CASSLGRAGTDTQYF. The CDR3 DNA follows: TGTGCCAGCAGTTTAGGCAGGGCGGGCACAGATACGCAGTATTTT.

Of note for this clonotype: One end of the junction fails to match germline, which may point to a read error. This sequence joins TRBV29-1 and TRBJ2-7, with unresolved D. There are 15 residues in the CDR3. Per the germline V gene, CDR1 is SQVTM and CDR2 is ANQGSEA. Written as DNA, the CDR3 is TGCAACGTTGAATTAAGGACGGAGTCGGGCTACGAGCAGTACTTC. Translating gives CNVELRTESGYEQYF.

The chain couples TRBV6-2 or TRBV6-3 to TRBJ1-4, with D maybe TRBD1 (6 bases). CDR1 and CDR2 from the germline V gene are MNHEY and SVGEGT. V was clipped by 6 bases and J by 6 bases, with 17 bases between them. The CDR3 spans 15 residues. The CDR3 here is CASSNPRGQHEKLFF. CDR3 bases: TGTGCCAGCAGCAACCCCAGGGGTCAGCATGAAAAACTGTTTTTT.

The J gene is TRBJ1-2, the V gene TRBV6-1, with D tentatively TRBD1 (5 bases). CDR3 length equals 15 residues. Trimming left V 7 bases short and J 4 bases short, with 19 bases between. The V gene's germline CDR1 is MNHNS and CDR2 SASEGT. The CDR3 DNA reads TGTGCCAGCACCCCGGGACGGCTCGAACGCTATGGCTACACCTTC. Its translation is CASTPGRLERYGYTF.

J is TRBJ1-4 and V is TRBV3-1; D remains ambiguous. Between the trimmed V and J ends, which lost 4 bases and 0 bases, there was a span of 9 bases. This CDR3 comprises 15 residues. Germline CDR1 and CDR2: LGHDT and YNNKEL (reference sequence). This chain's CDR3 is CASSLGSSTNEKLFF. In DNA form, the CDR3 reads TGTGCCAGCAGCCTCGGGAGTTCAACTAATGAAAAACTGTTTTTT.

V usage is TRBV20-1 and J usage is TRBJ1-4; TRBD1 matches at 9 bases. The CDR3 is 15 amino acids. From germline, CDR1 is DFQATT and CDR2 SNEGSKA (reference sequence). Trimming at V came to 1 base and at J to 5 bases, leaving 5 bases not matched to a gene. The CDR3 DNA reads TGCAGTGCTAGAGGGTATGACAGGGGGAATGAAAAACTGTTTTTT. Protein product: CSARGYDRGNEKLFF.

This clonotype was observed a few times. The chain uses TRBV5-1 and TRBJ2-7; 9 nucleotides agree with TRBD1. Germline values: CDR1 SGHRS, CDR2 YFSETQ. Germline trimming cut 4 bases from V and 3 bases from J; bases unmatched to any gene: 11. This CDR3 is built from 16 residues. CDR3 nucleotide sequence: TGCGCCAGCAGCCCTTTACCCCCGGGACAGGGCTACGAGCAGTACTTC. Amino acid sequence: CASSPLPPGQGYEQYF.

The rearrangement joins TRBV6-5 to TRBJ2-4; TRBD1 is a possible D gene (6 bases). The last part of the DNA fits TRBJ2-7 better; the J call may be wrong. The CDR3 extends over 13 amino acids. Germline lookup yields CDR1 MNHEY and CDR2 SVGAGI. The CDR3 bases are TGTGCCAGCAGTTCTACAGGGTTCGGCGAGCAGTACTTC. It codes for CASSSTGFGEQYF.

The chain links TRBV12-3 or TRBV12-4 to TRBJ2-7; D is perhaps TRBD2 (5 bases). The CDR3 has 16 amino acids. Trimming removed 0 bases from V and 4 bases from J, with 16 bases in between. The CDR3 DNA sequence: TGTGCCAGCAGTTTAGCGGGGAGTTTTTCTCGGTACGAGCAGTACTTC. Translated: CASSLAGSFSRYEQYF.

This clonotype was detected once. The genes are TRBV14 and TRBJ2-1; 9 bases match TRBD2. Germline CDR1 is SGHDN and CDR2 is FVKESK. V lost 4 bases, J lost 9 bases, and 19 bases stayed unmatched. The CDR3 is 18 residues long. CDR3 bases: TGTGCCAGCAGCCGGGGTTCTAAAGCGGGAGGCCTGGGGACTGAGCAGTTCTTC. It translates to CASSRGSKAGGLGTEQFF.

The rearrangement uses TRBV20-1 and TRBJ1-2, with D possibly being TRBD1 (6 bases). The CDR3 is made up of 14 amino acids. Trimming pared 0 bases from V and 8 bases from J, leaving 16 bases between. CDR1 DFQATT and CDR2 SNEGSKA come from the germline V gene (reference sequence). CDR3 residues: CSARDWGGQMGYTF. Written as DNA, the CDR3 is TGCAGTGCTAGAGATTGGGGGGGCCAAATGGGCTACACCTTC.

This clonotype has just a few counts. The V gene is TRBV4-2, the J gene TRBJ2-1, with D unresolved. This CDR3 has 15 amino acids. Trimming shortened V by 2 bases and J by 9 bases, and 17 bases separated the two germline ends. The germline V gene encodes CDR1 LGHNA and CDR2 YNFKEQ. The CDR3 here is CASSQFLDGRTEQFF. The CDR3, as DNA: TGTGCCAGCAGCCAATTTCTAGACGGGCGTACTGAGCAGTTCTTC.

This clonotype has more than one count but fewer than ten. This chain connects TRBV5-1 to TRBJ2-7; 9 bases map to TRBD2. Germline lookup yields CDR1 SGHRS and CDR2 YFSETQ. The CDR3 extends over 17 amino acids. V dropped 4 bases and J dropped 3; count of bases not matched to a gene: 14. Here the CDR3 DNA reads TGCGCCAGCAGCCCGGGCCAGGGTAGCGGGGGCCTCTACGAGCAGTACTTC. This translates into CASSPGQGSGGLYEQYF.

There are a few counts of this clonotype. The CDR3 region is CASSLGGLSGEAYEQYF. CDR3 sequence (DNA): TGTGCCAGCAGCTTAGGGGGCTTGAGCGGGGAGGCCTACGAGCAGTACTTC. The rearrangement links TRBV7-8 to TRBJ2-7; 7 bases line up with TRBD2. CDR1 SGHVS and CDR2 FQNEAQ come from the germline V gene. Losses at the gene ends were 1 base for V and 2 bases for J; bases not matched to a gene: 11. This CDR3 has 17 amino acids.

V gene TRBV7-8 combines with J gene TRBJ2-5, with D hard to call. Germline CDR1 SGHVS, CDR2 FQNEAQ. The CDR3 is 15 amino acids. Trimming removed 0 bases at V and 2 bases at J, with 10 bases between. The CDR3 loop reads CASSLASGQQETQYF. CDR3 coding DNA: TGTGCCAGCAGCTTAGCCTCTGGGCAACAAGAGACCCAGTACTTC.

The chain has TRBV27 and TRBJ2-1; D possibly uses TRBD1 or TRBD2 (5 bases each). CDR1 is MNHEY and CDR2 is SMNVEV in the germline V gene (reference sequence). The CDR3 totals 14 residues. V was pared by 5 bases and J by 9 bases, with 17 bases between. CDR3 loop: CASSPRTVRAEQFF. Here the CDR3 DNA reads TGTGCCAGCAGTCCCAGGACTGTCAGGGCTGAGCAGTTCTTC.

The chain links TRBV6-5 to TRBJ2-1, with 7 bases matching TRBD2. Germline assignment: CDR1 MNHEY and CDR2 SVGAGI. V lost 1 base and J lost 5; bases outside the gene matches: 5. This CDR3 contains 15 residues. CDR3 sequence: CASSYFSAGDNEQFF. CDR3 nucleotides: TGTGCCAGCAGTTACTTTTCGGCGGGGGACAATGAGCAGTTCTTC.

The chain employs TRBV7-3 and TRBJ2-7, with no clear D. The CDR3 is 14 amino acids. Trimming took 2 bases from V and 3 from J, leaving 11 bases between them. Germline values: CDR1 SGHTA, CDR2 FQGTGA. The CDR3 bases are TGTGCCAGCAGCTTATACCCCCTTAACTACGAGCAGTACTTC. This encodes CASSLYPLNYEQYF.

The chain has TRBV14 and TRBJ2-3; D gene uncertain. Germline values: CDR1 SGHDN, CDR2 FVKESK. The CDR3 has 15 residues. Deletions cut 4 bases from V and 6 bases from J, with 17 bases between. This CDR3 is CASSPDSPLLDTQYF. CDR3 bases: TGTGCCAGCAGCCCGGATAGCCCTTTGCTCGATACGCAGTATTTT.

The chain uses TRBV29-1 and TRBJ2-3; 8 nucleotides align to TRBD2. Germline V gene data show CDR1 as SQVTM and CDR2 as ANQGSEA. CDR3 size: 14 residues. V shed 6 bases and J 4 bases; nucleotides not matched to a gene: 9. The CDR3 nucleotides are TGCAGCGTGCGCCGGGAGGGGCGCTCAGATACGCAGTATTTT. Encoded protein: CSVRREGRSDTQYF.

The V call is TRBV18, the J call TRBJ2-1; no definite D call. V was shortened by 8 bases and J by 6 bases, with 20 bases between the two germline ends. Germline assignment: CDR1 KGHSH and CDR2 LQKENI. This CDR3 region has 15 residues. Here the CDR3 DNA reads TGTGCCAGCCGGACCCTCGTTGGGGTAGGCAATGAGCAGTTCTTC. This sequence encodes CASRTLVGVGNEQFF.

The chain has TRBV12-5 and TRBJ2-1, with D hard to call. The end of the DNA is better explained by TRBJ2-7, so the J call may be wrong. Germline CDR1 is LGHNT and CDR2 is FRNRAP. The CDR3 consists of 14 residues. The DNA of the CDR3 is TGTGCTAGTGGTTTGCGGCGCTCCTACAATGAGCAGTACTTC. Its protein is CASGLRRSYNEQYF.

The chain uses TRBV7-3 and TRBJ2-4; D is possibly TRBD1 (7 bases). The CDR3 contains 16 residues. The germline V gene has CDR1 SGHTA and CDR2 FQGTGA. V was pared by 5 bases and J by 7 bases, with 21 bases between. CDR3 nucleotide sequence: TGTGCCAGCAGCGTAGAAGGAGGGGGCGTATCCAACATTCAGTACTTC. It translates to CASSVEGGGVSNIQYF.

The chain combines TRBV12-3 or TRBV12-4 with TRBJ1-5; D is unclear. Trimming cost V 4 bases and J 2 bases, with 12 bases left between them. This CDR3 is built from 15 residues. The CDR3 sequence is CASSSGRSGNQPQHF. In DNA form, the CDR3 reads TGTGCCAGCAGTTCCGGGCGGAGTGGCAATCAGCCCCAGCATTTT.

This clonotype was picked up a small number of times. The chain links TRBV12-3 or TRBV12-4 to TRBJ2-5, with TRBD2 identical over 11 bases. There are 14 residues in the CDR3. The V and J ends lost 6 bases and 3 bases, in that order; junction bases with no gene match: 3. This CDR3 reads CASRPGLAEETQYF. The CDR3 DNA follows: TGTGCCAGCAGACCGGGACTAGCGGAAGAGACCCAGTACTTC.

The rearrangement uses TRBV20-1 and TRBJ2-3; 10 nucleotides match TRBD2. V trimming: 0 bases; J trimming: 5 bases; junction bases outside the gene matches: 8. Per the germline V gene, CDR1 is DFQATT and CDR2 is SNEGSKA (reference sequence). This CDR3 has 16 residues. The CDR3 DNA reads as TGCAGTGCTAGAGATCAGGCTAGCGGGAGCCGAGATACGCAGTATTTT. It codes for CSARDQASGSRDTQYF.

The chain uses TRBV6-5 and TRBJ1-1; D unresolved. Trimming cost V 1 base and J 0 bases, with 6 bases left between them. CDR1 MNHEY and CDR2 SVGAGI come from the germline V gene. The CDR3 runs to 14 residues. CDR3 region: CASSYLSVNTEAFF. The DNA of the CDR3 is TGTGCCAGCAGTTACTTGAGTGTGAACACTGAAGCTTTCTTT.

The chain is built from TRBV27 and TRBJ1-2, with D perhaps matching TRBD1 (5 bases). Germline V gives CDR1 MNHEY, CDR2 SMNVEV (reference sequence). V lost 2 bases and J lost 6, with 19 bases in between. The CDR3 has 16 amino acids. The CDR3 nucleotides are TGTGCCAGCAGTTTAGGTCGACAGTTTGGCTATGATGGCTACACCTTC. Amino acids: CASSLGRQFGYDGYTF.